Listed below are T cell receptor beta chains from one sample, sequenced in a study of shared clonotypes between healthy human individuals. Only in-frame clones appear in the TCRdb table, and some are missing; sequencing was by immunoSEQ multiplex PCR. The sample shows around 690,000 clones, roughly 88% of them seen only once. Sequences were obtained from memory CD8+ T cells from PBMCs. The receptor source for this set is a man in his late teens or twenties in good health. Some clones in this sample may be carry-over from other donors' samples. Both conserved end residues are part of each CDR3. The order of the fields is V gene, D gene, J gene, clone size, CDR3 DNA, CDR3 protein. A D gene is named only where the DNA matches it firmly. Clone sizes are given selectively: once, few, many, or a class where the clone is expanded.

TRBV9	TRBD2	TRBJ2-3	NA	TGTGCCAGCAGCCCGGCATCTAGCGGGACCACCCCCCGAGGCACGCAGTATTTT	CASSPASSGTTPRGTQYF
TRBV28	TRBD1	TRBJ2-1	NA	TGTGCCAGCAGTTTATCACAGGGGGCATACAATGAGCAGTTCTTC	CASSLSQGAYNEQFF
TRBV28	TRBD1	TRBJ1-2	NA	TGTGCCAGCAGTTTGGACAGGGGAGGTGGCTACACCTTC	CASSLDRGGGYTF
TRBV10-3	TRBD1	TRBJ2-7	NA	TGTGCCAGCCTCGAGAGACTACGACAGGGCCACTCCTACGAGCAGTACTTC	CASLERLRQGHSYEQYF
TRBV30	NA	TRBJ1-2	NA	TGTGCCTGGAGTGTAAGGCCCTCCGATTACACCTTC	CAWSVRPSDYTF
TRBV27	NA	TRBJ1-3	few	TGTGCCAGCAGTTTAGGGGCTCCCGACTCTGGAAACACCATATATTTT	CASSLGAPDSGNTIYF
TRBV28	NA	TRBJ1-1	NA	TGTGCCAGCAGTTTATCAGGGGTGACTGAAGCTTTCTTT	CASSLSGVTEAFF
TRBV9	TRBD2	TRBJ2-1	NA	TGTGCCAGCAGCGTACCCCTAGCGGACCCTTACAATGAGCAGTTCTTC	CASSVPLADPYNEQFF
TRBV6-5	NA	TRBJ1-1	NA	TGTGCCAGCAGTTACTCTAGCCCGAACACTGAAGCTTTCTTT	CASSYSSPNTEAFF
TRBV27	NA	TRBJ2-3	once	TGTGCCAGCAGTCCACAAATCCGTAGGGTGCCTGTCACAGATACGCAGTATTTT	CASSPQIRRVPVTDTQYF
TRBV13	TRBD2	TRBJ2-3	NA	TGTGCCAGCAGCTCAGCTAGCGGACCGACAGATACGCAGTATTTT	CASSSASGPTDTQYF